The present entry profiles one T cell receptor (beta chain) with its context. This receptor's antigen is unknown. Nothing much larger sits one base from this clone, and base qualities are not available. This specimen belongs to a study of shared clonotypes between healthy human individuals (dated by TCRdb to 2020 to 2022). A note on the overall study: The cohort comprised two women and a few men aged 18 to 49 years. Per donor, three plates each were used for CD4 naive and CD4 memory, two for CD8 naive, and one for CD8 memory. To estimate repertoire size and how much clonotype sharing occurs between individuals, the study deeply sequenced the blood TCR repertoires of five or six healthy adults. To increase sequencing depth and limit assay-specific biases, different laboratories used diverse techniques to prepare libraries and sequence TCR repertoires. Each donor's leukapheresis produced roughly between roughly 0.94 and 9.5 billion PBMCs.

Using the deep immunoSEQ assay, TCR CDR3 regions were amplified from genomic DNA by multiplex PCR. For each cell subset, the extracted genomic DNA was distributed evenly across all wells of several immunoSEQ 96-well plates, and each plate served as one replicate. For sorted subsets, each replicate PCR was loaded with around 220 ng genomic DNA, equivalent to 30,000 to 35,000 T cell genomes. Purified libraries were measured with a Qubit 3.0 fluorometer, size-checked on a Bioanalyzer 2100, and measured again with the KAPA Library Quantification kit. A separate single-read 150-cycle Illumina NextSeq 550 flow cell was used to sequence each immunoSEQ 96-well plate. The paper's processing steps were these. The immunoSEQ output contained only junctional sequences without quality scores, so filtering could not match that applied to full-length reads. Sequences were annotated with PyIR, a Python wrapper for IgBLAST v1.9, and V/J genes and CDR3 were assigned using IMGT germline references. Reads with weak V/J assignments (E-value above 1e-6), missing CDR3, stop codons, out-of-frame junctions, or ambiguous translated residues were removed. V3J clonotypes were defined as sequences sharing the same inferred V gene, J gene, and CDR3 amino acid sequence. The percentage overlap between two repertoires was calculated by dividing the number of shared unique clonotypes by the size of the smaller repertoire. Repertoire richness was assessed with RTK rarefaction, the Chao1 estimator, and Recon v2.1 estimates of unobserved clonotypes. OLGA was used to compute generation probabilities for all TCRbeta clonotypes that the gDNA method yielded from a few donors. What TCRdb holds here is the immuneACCESS table cut down to in-frame rearrangements. Part of the clones is not present; checked against another copy, under half of the missing clones reflect an unresolved V gene, and the others are unexplained. D and trimming were read from the DNA, whereas the V and J calls and clone size are those reported in that table. The sample has about 2.1 million clones on record, 93% of them singletons. The ten biggest clones cover under 2% of the sample.

CD8 naive samples consisted of CD45RO-negative cells that were positively selected for CCR7, yielding a CD45RA+CCR7+ population without TemRA cells. The donors were healthy, HIV-negative adults who had no recently reported acute infections or vaccinations. Every donor was a Caucasian adult living in Nashville, Tennessee, USA. Blood was collected by leukapheresis, and PBMCs were isolated by Ficoll-Histopaque density gradient centrifugation and then cryopreserved in liquid nitrogen vapor phase. Analytical flow cytometry was used to check the purity and quantity of each magnetically sorted T cell population. Genomic DNA was isolated from each sorted fraction and quantified by UV absorbance on a Nanodrop 2000c. CDR1 is given as MDHEN and CDR2 as SYDVKM, both from the germline V gene. The junction carries 6 bases between V and J, which are trimmed by 5 bases and 2 bases respectively. The CDR3 measures 13 amino acids from cysteine to phenylalanine. The read is trimmed to its CDR3 DNA, 39 bases read in frame from base 1.

What the work shows at the level of the full study, not this receptor alone: Incomplete sequencing was indicated by rarefaction of sorted-subset datasets, despite the large sequencing depth. Higher generation probabilities were observed for clonotypes shared by all four sorted-subset donors than for non-shared clonotypes. Naive subsets generally had larger estimated clonotype richness than memory subsets. Sampling was restricted to blood, and TCR repertoires in tissues likely differ from the TCR repertoires found in blood. Sharing across a few donors was observed for about 5% of naive CD4, about 4% of naive CD8, about 2.3% of memory CD4, and roughly 0.43% of memory CD8 clonotypes. Pairwise subsampling led to the expectation that sequencing depth would affect the degree of clonotype sharing among donors. Because the study included a small number of donors, the genetic and exposure-history diversity represented was limited.

The receptor was derived from a man aged 18-30 years in good health. Some clones in this sample may be carry-over from other donors' samples. Input material: naive CD8+ T cells from PBMCs. The cell subset or site tag for this specimen amounts to: CD45RA+CCR7+. The chain couples TRBV28 to TRBJ1-4; the D gene cannot be named for sure. Read as DNA, the sequence is TGTGCCAGCAGTCGTGTGACTAATGAAAAACTGTTTTTT. The translation is CASSRVTNEKLFF. Beyond the CDR3, the reference TRBV28 and TRBJ1-4 genes provide the residues; the full variable domain reads: DVKVTQSSRYLVKRTGEKVFLECVQDMDHENMFWYRQDPGLGLRLIYFSYDVKMKEKGDIPEGYSVSREKKERFSLILESASTNQTSMYLCASSRVTNEKLFFGSGTQLSVL.